This TCR beta chain was recorded in a study of T cells in localized non-small cell lung cancer. Study results and limitations: Density of T cells in blood, when higher, went with longer overall survival. Heterogeneity remains possible, as sequencing covered one tumor region only. Adjacent uninvolved lung had the highest clonality, suggesting focused antigen responses. Adjacent lung held a median roughly 60 of the top 100 tumor clones.

About this clone: Antigen unknown.

Unmatched junction bases numbered 4, after V lost 0 bases and J lost 8 bases. Germline V gives CDR1 SGHAT, CDR2 FQNNGV. This CDR3 region has 15 residues. The assay was immunoSEQ multiplex PCR, and TCRdb's table has in-frame clones only and misses some. The sample lists around 100,000 clones, approximately 86% occurring once. Sequenced here: peripheral blood, sampled before any cancer treatment. The TCR sequence derives from a man aged 35-69 years with stage I squamous cell lung carcinoma. The chain links TRBV11-2 to TRBJ2-1; 10 bases map to TRBD2. CDR3 sequence (DNA): TGTGCCAGCAGCTTAGAGGCTAGCGGGGGTCATGAGCAGTTCTTC. Amino acids: CASSLEASGGHEQFF.